One and the same sample provided the 5 T cell receptor beta chains below, sequenced in a study of T cell repertoires in aging, cancer and after chemotherapy. TCR beta rearrangements were amplified from peripheral blood genomic DNA. Rearranged V-D-J TRB sequences were amplified with a mixed TRB-A/B primer pool. MiXCR, applied by TCRdb to the multiplex PCR reads, yields one record per CDR3 protein. In the table there are about 840 distinct CDR3 sequences, 20% to 25% of which are singletons. Sequenced input: blood. The receptors were gathered from a human donor with a solid tumor.

This clonotype was picked up one time. This chain joins TRBV28 and TRBJ2-7, with a possible D match to TRBD2 (8 bases). This CDR3 contains 17 residues. The V end was cut by 5 bases, the J end by 2 bases, with 22 bases between. Germline V gene data show CDR1 as MDHEN and CDR2 as SYDVKM. The CDR3 sequence: CASSPYSGGGHTYEQYF. In DNA, the CDR3 is TGTGCCAGCAGTCCCTACTCGGGAGGGGGCCATACCTACGAGCAGTACTTC.

This clonotype is labeled medium-sized. The CDR3, as DNA: TGCAGTGCTAGAGGTGACAGGGCCGAGCAGTACGTC. Translation: CSARGDRAEQYV. This rearrangement joins TRBV20-1 to TRBJ2-7; the match to TRBD1 covers 7 bases. V was pared by 1 base and J by 6 bases, with 3 bases of the junction left unmatched. CDR1 DFQATT and CDR2 SNEGSKA come from the germline V gene (reference sequence). The CDR3 spans 12 residues.

J is TRBJ2-5 and V is TRBV5-1; tentatively, D is TRBD2 (5 bases). With 0 bases removed from V and 4 bases from J, the gap between germline ends came to 10 bases. Looked up from germline, CDR1 is SGHRS and CDR2 is YFSETQ. The CDR3 runs 14 residues. DNA of the CDR3: TGCGCCAGCAGCTTGGGAAGGGAGTTAGAGACCCAGTACTTC. Translating it yields CASSLGRELETQYF.

About this clonotype itself: This may come from a read error, since a much larger clone is one base off. V usage is TRBV5-6 and J usage is TRBJ2-7; possible D gene TRBD2, 5 bases. CDR1 and CDR2 from the germline V gene are SGHDT and YYEEEE. Trimming removed 5 bases at V and 7 bases at J, with 22 bases between. The CDR3 runs 15 residues. The CDR3 nucleotides read TGTGCCAGCAGTTTAGACTCTAGCTCCTACAATGAGCAGTACTTC. This gives the protein CASSLDSSSYNEQYF.

The rearrangement links TRBV11-2 to TRBJ2-2, with a tentative D call TRBD1 (6 bases). The CDR3 spans 15 residues. Between the trimmed V and J ends, which lost 5 bases and 11 bases, there was a span of 21 bases. Germline-derived CDR1 and CDR2 are SGHAT and FQNNGV. The CDR3 reads CASSPTDRHRFELFF. The CDR3 region has the DNA TGTGCCAGCAGCCCGACGGACAGACACCGATTTGAGCTGTTTTTT.